Presented here are 4 T cell receptor beta chains from one specimen sequenced in a study of cytomegalovirus exposure and HLA in healthy donors. Vbeta (60) and Jbeta (13) primers were used in the PCR. TCRdb's table, derived via immunoSEQ multiplex PCR, lists solely in-frame clones and lacks some. This sample has over 150,000 clones, with about four fifths found just once. Sequenced input: PBMCs. Receptors were obtained from a young man in good health and CMV-seronegative.

V gene TRBV18 combines with J gene TRBJ2-7, with a possible D match to TRBD2 (5 bases). Germline assignment: CDR1 KGHSH and CDR2 LQKENI. This CDR3 has 14 residues. V was clipped by 3 bases and J by 0 bases, with 9 bases between them. The CDR3 DNA reads TGTGCCAGCTCACCCGACCGGGACTCCTACGAGCAGTACGTC. Protein product: CASSPDRDSYEQYV.

The chain combines TRBV5-1 with TRBJ2-2; D uncertain. Germline values: CDR1 SGHRS, CDR2 YFSETQ. Deletions cut 5 bases from V and 0 bases from J, with 14 bases between. The CDR3 is made up of 16 amino acids. The DNA for the CDR3 is TGCGCCAGCAGTCCAAGAACGGGTTCGAACACCGGGGAGCTGTTTTTT. It translates to CASSPRTGSNTGELFF. Combining the CDR3 with reference TRBV5-1 and TRBJ2-2 gives the whole variable domain KAGVTQTPRYLIKTRGQQVTLSCSPISGHRSVSWYQQTPGQGLQFLFEYFSETQRNKGNFPGRFSGRQFSNSRSEMNVSTLELGDSALYLCASSPRTGSNTGELFFGEGSRLTVL.

The chain links TRBV4-2 to TRBJ1-3, with TRBD1 identical over 10 bases. The ends lost 1 base at V and 4 bases at J; junction bases unmatched: 7. From germline, CDR1 is LGHNA and CDR2 YNFKEQ. The CDR3 covers 17 residues. CDR3 sequence (DNA): TGTGCCAGCAGCCAAGTATATGGGACAGGGGCAGGAAACACCATATATTTT. It specifies CASSQVYGTGAGNTIYF.

With regard to this clone: Other DNA sequences in this sample translate to the same CDR3. V and J are TRBV5-1 and TRBJ1-1; D not certain. The V end was cut by 0 bases, the J end by 7 bases, with 4 bases between. The CDR3 length is 11 residues. Germline V gene data show CDR1 as SGHRS and CDR2 as YFSETQ. As DNA, the CDR3 is TGCGCCAGCAGCTTGGCGGGTGAAGCTTTCTTT. Protein product: CASSLAGEAFF.